The clone carrying this T cell receptor (beta chain) was recorded many times. The antigen is not known. The read finishes 3 residues shy of the CDR3 end, and the germline J gene is used to complete it. The data originate from a study of T cell clonality in common variable immunodeficiency. Regarding the study as a whole: CVID subjects shared fewer TCRbeta clones than healthy controls did. Reportedly, TCR beta sequences from common variable immunodeficiency showed fewer deletions and N-nucleotide insertions. Links between repertoire features and CVID complications were heterogeneity-limited.

Equal genomic DNA amounts from CVID and control samples were sequenced. Data came from immunoSEQ multiplex PCR; TCRdb stores just in-frame clones and leaves some out. The sample was found to contain tens of thousands of clones, and every one recurs. This CDR3 contains 14 residues. Germline CDR1 and CDR2: SGHAT and FQNNGV. Trimming took 3 bases from V and 5 from J, leaving 12 bases between them. The sequence was obtained from a person between 18 and 69 years old in good health. J is TRBJ2-3 and V is TRBV11-2; no clear D. The sequenced sample consisted of peripheral blood mononuclear cells. The CDR3 loop is CASSFNLQGDTQYF. The covered CDR3 bases are TGTGCCAGCAGCTTTAACCTGCAAGGAGATACG.